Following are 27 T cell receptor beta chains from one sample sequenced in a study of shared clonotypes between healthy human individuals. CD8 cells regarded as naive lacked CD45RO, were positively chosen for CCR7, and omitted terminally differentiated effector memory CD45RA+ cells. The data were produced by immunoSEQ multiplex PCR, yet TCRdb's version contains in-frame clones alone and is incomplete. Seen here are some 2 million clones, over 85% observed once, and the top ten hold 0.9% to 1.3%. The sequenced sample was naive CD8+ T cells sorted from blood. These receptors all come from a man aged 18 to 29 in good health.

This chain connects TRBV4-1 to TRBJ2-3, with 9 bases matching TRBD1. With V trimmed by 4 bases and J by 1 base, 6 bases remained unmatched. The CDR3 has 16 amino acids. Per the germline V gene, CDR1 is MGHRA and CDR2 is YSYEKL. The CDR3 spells CASSLGWDRGTDTQYF. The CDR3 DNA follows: TGCGCCAGCAGCCTGGGTTGGGACAGGGGCACAGATACGCAGTATTTT.

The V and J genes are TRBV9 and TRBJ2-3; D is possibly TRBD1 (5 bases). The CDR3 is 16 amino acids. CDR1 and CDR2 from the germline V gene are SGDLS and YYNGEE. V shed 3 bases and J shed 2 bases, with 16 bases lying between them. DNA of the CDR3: TGTGCCAGCAGCGAAAGTAGCCAGGGAACCACAGATACGCAGTATTTT. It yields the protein CASSESSQGTTDTQYF.

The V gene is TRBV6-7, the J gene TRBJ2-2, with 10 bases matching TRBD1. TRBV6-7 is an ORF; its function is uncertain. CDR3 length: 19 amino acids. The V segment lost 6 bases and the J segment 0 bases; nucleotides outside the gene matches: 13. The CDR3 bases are TGTGCCAGCAGACAACCGACAGGGGGCCCCTTCACGAACACCGGGGAGCTGTTTTTT. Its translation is CASRQPTGGPFTNTGELFF.

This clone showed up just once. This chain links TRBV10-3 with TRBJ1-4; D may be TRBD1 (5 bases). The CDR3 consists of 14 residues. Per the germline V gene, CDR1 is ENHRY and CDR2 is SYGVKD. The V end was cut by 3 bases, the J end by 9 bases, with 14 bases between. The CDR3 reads CAISEGVAGQKLFF. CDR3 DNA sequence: TGTGCCATCAGTGAAGGGGTGGCGGGCCAAAAACTGTTTTTT.

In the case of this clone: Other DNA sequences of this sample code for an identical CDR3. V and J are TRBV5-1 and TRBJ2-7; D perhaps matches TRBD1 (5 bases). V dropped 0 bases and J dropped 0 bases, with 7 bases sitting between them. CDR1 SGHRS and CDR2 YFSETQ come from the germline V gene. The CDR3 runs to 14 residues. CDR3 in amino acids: CASSLGQGSYEQYF. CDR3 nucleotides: TGCGCCAGCAGCTTGGGGCAGGGCTCCTACGAGCAGTACTTC.

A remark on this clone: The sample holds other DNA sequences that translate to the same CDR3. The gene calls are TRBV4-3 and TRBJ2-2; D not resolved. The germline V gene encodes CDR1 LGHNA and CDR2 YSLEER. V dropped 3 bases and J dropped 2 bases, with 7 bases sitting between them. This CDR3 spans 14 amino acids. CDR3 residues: CASSQGTNTGELFF. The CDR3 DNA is TGCGCCAGCAGCCAGGGCACTAACACCGGGGAGCTGTTTTTT.

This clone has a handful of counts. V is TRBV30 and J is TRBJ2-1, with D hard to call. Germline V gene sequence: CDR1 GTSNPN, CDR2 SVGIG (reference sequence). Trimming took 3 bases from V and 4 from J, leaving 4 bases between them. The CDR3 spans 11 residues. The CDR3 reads CAWRWYNEQFF. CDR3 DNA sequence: TGTGCCTGGAGGTGGTACAATGAGCAGTTCTTC.

The chain's CDR3 is CASNPAGLNPDEQYF. The CDR3 bases are TGTGCCAGCAATCCCGCCGGGCTAAACCCCGACGAGCAGTACTTC. The chain uses TRBV28 and TRBJ2-7; D unclear. CDR1 is MDHEN, CDR2 SYDVKM, per germline. The length of the CDR3 is 15 residues. V was clipped by 7 bases and J by 5 bases, with 21 bases between them.

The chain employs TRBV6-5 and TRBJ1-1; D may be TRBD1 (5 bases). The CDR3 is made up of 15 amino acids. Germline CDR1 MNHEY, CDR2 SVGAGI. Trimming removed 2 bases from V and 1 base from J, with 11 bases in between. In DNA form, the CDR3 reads TGTGCCAGCAGTTACACAGAGGGGTGGAACACTGAAGCTTTCTTT. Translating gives CASSYTEGWNTEAFF.

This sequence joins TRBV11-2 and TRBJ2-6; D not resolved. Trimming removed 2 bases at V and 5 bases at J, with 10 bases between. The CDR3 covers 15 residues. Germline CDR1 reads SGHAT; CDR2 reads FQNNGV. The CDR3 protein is CASSLIGSRANVLTF. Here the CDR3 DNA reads TGTGCCAGCAGCTTAATCGGATCCAGGGCCAACGTCCTGACTTTC.

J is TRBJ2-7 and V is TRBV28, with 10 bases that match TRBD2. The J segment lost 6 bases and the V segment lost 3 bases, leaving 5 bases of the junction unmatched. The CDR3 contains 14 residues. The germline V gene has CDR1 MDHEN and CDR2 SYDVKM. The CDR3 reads CASSFSGRAAEQYF. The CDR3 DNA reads TGTGCCAGCAGTTTCAGCGGGAGGGCCGCCGAGCAGTACTTC.

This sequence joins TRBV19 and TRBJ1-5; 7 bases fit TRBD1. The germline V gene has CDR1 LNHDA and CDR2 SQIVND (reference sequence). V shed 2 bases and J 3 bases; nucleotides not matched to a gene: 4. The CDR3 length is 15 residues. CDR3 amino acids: CASSIRTGFNQPQHF. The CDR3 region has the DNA TGTGCCAGTAGTATAAGGACAGGCTTCAATCAGCCCCAGCATTTT.

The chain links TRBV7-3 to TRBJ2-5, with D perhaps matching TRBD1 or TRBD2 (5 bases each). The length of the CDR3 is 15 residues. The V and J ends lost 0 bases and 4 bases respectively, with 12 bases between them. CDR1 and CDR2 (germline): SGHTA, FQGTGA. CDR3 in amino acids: CASSLTSNGGETQYF. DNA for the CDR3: TGTGCCAGCAGCTTAACGTCGAATGGGGGAGAGACCCAGTACTTC.

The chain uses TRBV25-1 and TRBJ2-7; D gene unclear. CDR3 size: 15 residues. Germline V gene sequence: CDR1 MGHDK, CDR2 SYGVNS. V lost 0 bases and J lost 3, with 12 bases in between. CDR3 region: CASSEYGQTYYEQYF. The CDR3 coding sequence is TGTGCCAGCAGTGAATATGGGCAGACGTACTACGAGCAGTACTTC.

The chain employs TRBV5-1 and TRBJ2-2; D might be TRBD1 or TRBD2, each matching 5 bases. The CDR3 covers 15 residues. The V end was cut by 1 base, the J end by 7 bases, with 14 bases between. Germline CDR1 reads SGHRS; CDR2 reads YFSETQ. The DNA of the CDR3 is TGCGCCAGCAGCTTGAGGGGCGAGGGCGGCGGGGAGCTGTTTTTT. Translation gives CASSLRGEGGGELFF.

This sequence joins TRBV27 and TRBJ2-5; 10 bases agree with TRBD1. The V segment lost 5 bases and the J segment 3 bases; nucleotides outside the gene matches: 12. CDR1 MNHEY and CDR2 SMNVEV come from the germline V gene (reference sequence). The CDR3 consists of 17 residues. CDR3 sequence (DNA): TGTGCCAGCAGTCCGTCGGACTCCGGGACAGGGGAAGAGACCCAGTACTTC. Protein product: CASSPSDSGTGEETQYF.

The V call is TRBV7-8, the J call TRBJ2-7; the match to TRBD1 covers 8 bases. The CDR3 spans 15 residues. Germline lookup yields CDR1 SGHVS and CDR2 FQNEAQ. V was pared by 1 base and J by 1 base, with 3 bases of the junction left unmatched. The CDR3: CASSLVWDRSYEQYF. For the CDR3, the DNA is TGTGCCAGCAGCTTAGTGTGGGACAGGTCCTACGAGCAGTACTTC.

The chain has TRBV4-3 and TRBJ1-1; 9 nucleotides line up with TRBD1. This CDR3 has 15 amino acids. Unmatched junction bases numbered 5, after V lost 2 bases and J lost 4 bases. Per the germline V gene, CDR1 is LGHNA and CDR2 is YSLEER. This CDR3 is CASSQLTGGFTEAFF. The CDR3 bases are TGCGCCAGCAGCCAATTGACAGGGGGTTTCACTGAAGCTTTCTTT.

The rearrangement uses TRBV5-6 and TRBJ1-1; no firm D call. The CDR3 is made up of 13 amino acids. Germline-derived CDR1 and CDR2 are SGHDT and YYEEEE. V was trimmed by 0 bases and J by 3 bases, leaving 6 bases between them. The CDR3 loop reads CASSLGTDTEAFF. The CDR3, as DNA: TGTGCCAGCAGCTTGGGCACGGACACTGAAGCTTTCTTT.

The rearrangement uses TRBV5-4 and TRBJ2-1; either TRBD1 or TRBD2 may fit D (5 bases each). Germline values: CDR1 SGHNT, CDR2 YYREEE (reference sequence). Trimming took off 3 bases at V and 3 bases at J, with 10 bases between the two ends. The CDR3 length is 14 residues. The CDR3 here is CASSSGPGYNEQFF. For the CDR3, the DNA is TGTGCCAGCAGCTCGGGACCTGGCTACAATGAGCAGTTCTTC. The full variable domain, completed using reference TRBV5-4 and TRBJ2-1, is ETGVTQSPTHLIKTRGQQVTLRCSSQSGHNTVSWYQQALGQGPQFIFQYYREEENGRGNFPPRFSGLQFPNYSSELNVNALELDDSALYLCASSSGPGYNEQFFGPGTRLTVL.

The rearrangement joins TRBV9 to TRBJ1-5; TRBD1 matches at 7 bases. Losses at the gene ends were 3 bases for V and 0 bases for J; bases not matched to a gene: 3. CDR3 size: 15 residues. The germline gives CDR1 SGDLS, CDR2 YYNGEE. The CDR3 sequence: CASSGTGASNQPQHF. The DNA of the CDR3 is TGTGCCAGCAGCGGAACAGGGGCTAGCAATCAGCCCCAGCATTTT.

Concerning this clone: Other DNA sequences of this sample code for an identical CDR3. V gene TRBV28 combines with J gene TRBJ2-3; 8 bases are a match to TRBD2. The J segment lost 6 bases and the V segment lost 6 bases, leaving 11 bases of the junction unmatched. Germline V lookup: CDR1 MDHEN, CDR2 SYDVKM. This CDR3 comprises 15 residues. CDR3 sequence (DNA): TGTGCCAGCAGCCCCGGACTAGCAGACACGGATACGCAGTATTTT. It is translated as CASSPGLADTDTQYF.

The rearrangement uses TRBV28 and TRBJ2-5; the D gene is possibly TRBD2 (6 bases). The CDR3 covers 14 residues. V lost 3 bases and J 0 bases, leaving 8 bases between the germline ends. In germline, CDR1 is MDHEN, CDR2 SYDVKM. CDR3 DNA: TGTGCCAGCAGTTTGGCGGGGAACCAAGAGACCCAGTACTTC. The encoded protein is CASSLAGNQETQYF. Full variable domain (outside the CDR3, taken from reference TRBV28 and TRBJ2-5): DVKVTQSSRYLVKRTGEKVFLECVQDMDHENMFWYRQDPGLGLRLIYFSYDVKMKEKGDIPEGYSVSREKKERFSLILESASTNQTSMYLCASSLAGNQETQYFGPGTRLLVL.

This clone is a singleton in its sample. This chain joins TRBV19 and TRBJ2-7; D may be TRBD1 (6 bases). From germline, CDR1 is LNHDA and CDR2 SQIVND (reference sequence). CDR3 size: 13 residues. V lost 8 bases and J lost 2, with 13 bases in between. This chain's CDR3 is CASRSRDTYEQYF. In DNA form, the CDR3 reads TGTGCCAGTCGGTCCCGGGACACCTACGAGCAGTACTTC.

CDR3 residues: CASSDNPGSDYGYTF. CDR3 in DNA: TGTGCCAGCAGCGATAATCCGGGAAGCGACTATGGCTACACCTTC. The gene calls are TRBV7-6 and TRBJ1-2; no firm D call. Germline assignment: CDR1 SGHVS and CDR2 FNYEAQ. This CDR3 has 15 amino acids. Trimming shortened V by 5 bases and J by 3 bases, and 16 bases separated the two germline ends.

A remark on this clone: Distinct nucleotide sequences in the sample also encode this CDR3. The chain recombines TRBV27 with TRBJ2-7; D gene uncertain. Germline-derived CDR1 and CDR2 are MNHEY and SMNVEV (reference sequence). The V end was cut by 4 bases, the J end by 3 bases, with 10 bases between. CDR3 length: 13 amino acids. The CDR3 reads CASSSRTGYEQYF. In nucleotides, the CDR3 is TGTGCCAGCAGTTCGCGGACGGGCTACGAGCAGTACTTC.

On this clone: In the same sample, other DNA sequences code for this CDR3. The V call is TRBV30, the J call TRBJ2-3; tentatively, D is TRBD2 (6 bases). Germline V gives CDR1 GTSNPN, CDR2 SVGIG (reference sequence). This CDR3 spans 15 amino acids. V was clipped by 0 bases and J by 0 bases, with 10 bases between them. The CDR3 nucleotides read TGTGCCTGGAGTGTAACGGGGGTGAGCACAGATACGCAGTATTTT. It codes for CAWSVTGVSTDTQYF.